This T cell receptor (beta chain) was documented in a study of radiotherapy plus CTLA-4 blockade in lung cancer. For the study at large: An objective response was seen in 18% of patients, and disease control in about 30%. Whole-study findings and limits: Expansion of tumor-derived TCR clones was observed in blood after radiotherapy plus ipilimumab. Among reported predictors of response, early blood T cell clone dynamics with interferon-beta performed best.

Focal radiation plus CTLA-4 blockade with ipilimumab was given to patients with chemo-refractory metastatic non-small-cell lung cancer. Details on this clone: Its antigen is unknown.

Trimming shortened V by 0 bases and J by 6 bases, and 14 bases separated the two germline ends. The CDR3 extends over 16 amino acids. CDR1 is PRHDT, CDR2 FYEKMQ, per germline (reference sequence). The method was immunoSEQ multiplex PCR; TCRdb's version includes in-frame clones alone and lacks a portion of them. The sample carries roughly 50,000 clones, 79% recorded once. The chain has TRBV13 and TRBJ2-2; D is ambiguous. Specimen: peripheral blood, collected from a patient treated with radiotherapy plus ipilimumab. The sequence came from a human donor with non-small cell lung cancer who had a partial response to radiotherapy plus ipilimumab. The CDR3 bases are TGTGCCAGCAGCTTAGGGGTGGCGGCCCCCTCCGGGGAGCTGTTTTTT. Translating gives CASSLGVAAPSGELFF.